Presented here are 21 T cell receptor beta chains from one specimen sequenced in a study of Graves' ophthalmopathy and Graves' hyperthyroidism. CDR3 regions of TCR beta were amplified from RNA transcripts. The first-round RT-PCR employed HTBI primers together with the Qiagen OneStep RT-PCR kit. A multiplex PCR was then performed as the second round. TCRdb processed the multiplex PCR reads anew with MiXCR; each CDR3 protein has one entry. The sample carries 500,000 to 700,000 distinct CDR3 sequences, 22% recorded once. Sequenced material: peripheral blood. The receptors shown here come from a woman under 30 with stable Graves' hyperthyroidism. Some clones in this sample may be carry-over from other donors' samples.

This chain connects TRBV10-2 to TRBJ1-2; 10 nucleotides align to TRBD1. Germline V lookup: CDR1 WSHSY, CDR2 SAAADI. This CDR3 spans 15 amino acids. Trimming at V came to 0 bases and at J to 2 bases, leaving 0 bases not matched to a gene. CDR3 nucleotide sequence: TGCGCCAGCAGTGAGTCGGGACAGGGGAACTATGGCTACACCTTC. As protein: CASSESGQGNYGYTF.

This clonotype came up many times. The V gene is TRBV5-1, the J gene TRBJ2-5, with 12 bases fitting TRBD2. Germline V gene sequence: CDR1 SGHRS, CDR2 YFSETQ. The CDR3 consists of 19 residues. V was clipped by 2 bases and J by 0 bases; unmatched bases: 11. The CDR3 is CASSFPPGLAGPHQETQYF. The CDR3 nucleotides read TGCGCCAGCAGCTTTCCTCCGGGACTAGCGGGCCCGCACCAAGAGACCCAGTACTTC.

This clonotype has a handful of counts. This sequence joins TRBV2 and TRBJ2-7; D remains unclear. Germline CDR1 SNHLY, CDR2 FYNNEI. V was clipped by 6 bases and J by 3 bases, with 18 bases between them. The CDR3 runs to 15 residues. CDR3 sequence (DNA): TGTGCCAGCAGGAGATATGCGTCGCACCTCTACGAGCAGTACTTC. Its translation: CASRRYASHLYEQYF.

This clonotype showed up many times. The gene calls are TRBV20-1 and TRBJ1-5, with D tentatively TRBD1 (5 bases). This CDR3 has 15 amino acids. V lost 0 bases, J lost 10 bases, and 19 bases lay in between. CDR1 is DFQATT, CDR2 SNEGSKA, per germline (reference sequence). For the CDR3, the DNA is TGCAGTGCTAGAGATACGCGGGACCGACTACTCCCCCAGCATTTT. It specifies CSARDTRDRLLPQHF.

This clonotype was seen ten or more times. The rearrangement joins TRBV28 to TRBJ1-2, with D perhaps matching TRBD1 (6 bases). Germline V gene data show CDR1 as MDHEN and CDR2 as SYDVKM. The germline V and J ends were trimmed by 6 bases and 1 base, with 9 bases remaining between them. This CDR3 has 13 residues. The CDR3 nucleotides read TGTGCCAGCAGGGTACAGGGTAACTATGGCTACACCTTC. Its translation is CASRVQGNYGYTF.

This clonotype was observed many times. V usage is TRBV19 and J usage is TRBJ1-1; 7 bases are a match to TRBD1. The CDR3 runs 12 residues. The germline V gene has CDR1 LNHDA and CDR2 SQIVND (reference sequence). The junction had 5 bases not matched to a gene; V was cut back by 2 bases and J by 11 bases. CDR3 sequence reads: CASSIRQGWAFF. CDR3 nucleotide sequence: TGTGCCAGTAGTATACGACAGGGATGGGCTTTCTTT.

The sample holds many counts of this clonotype. This sequence joins TRBV6-5 and TRBJ2-7; D assignment may be TRBD1 or TRBD2 (7 bases each). The CDR3 loop spans 14 amino acids. The V and J ends lost 3 bases and 8 bases respectively, with 17 bases between them. Germline V gene data show CDR1 as MNHEY and CDR2 as SVGAGI. This CDR3 reads CASSYSGSGGKQYF. In nucleotides, the CDR3 is TGTGCCAGCAGTTATAGCGGGTCAGGGGGTAAGCAGTACTTC.

On this clonotype itself: One base away lies a much larger clone, so this may be a sequencing read error. The J gene is TRBJ2-7, the V gene TRBV12-3 or TRBV12-4; a possible D gene is TRBD1 (6 bases). The CDR3 totals 15 residues. The CDR3 DNA sequence: TGTGCCAGCAGTTTAGGACAGGTTGCCAGCTACGAGCAGTGCTTC. Its protein is CASSLGQVASYEQCF.

This clonotype was seen a few times. This sequence joins TRBV7-2 and TRBJ2-3; 9 nucleotides agree with TRBD2. CDR3 size: 14 residues. In germline, CDR1 is SGHTA, CDR2 FQGNSA. J lost 5 bases, V lost 3 bases, and 3 bases had no gene match. Here the CDR3 reads CASSFAGGLDTQYF. The CDR3 DNA reads TGTGCCAGCAGCTTTGCGGGAGGGTTAGATACGCAGTATTTT.

In this sample, this clonotype turned up many times. The chain combines TRBV29-1 with TRBJ2-5, with D perhaps matching TRBD1 (6 bases). CDR3 length equals 12 residues. Germline V gene sequence: CDR1 SQVTM, CDR2 ANQGSEA. The V gene lost 4 bases and the J gene lost 4 bases, with 10 bases spanning the gap. Written as DNA, the CDR3 is TGCAGCGTTGCACAGGGCATAGAGACCCAGTACTTC. Residues: CSVAQGIETQYF.

This clonotype was seen ten or more times. The rearrangement uses TRBV11-2 and TRBJ1-1; D not certain. The V end lost 5 bases, the J end lost 1 base, and 8 bases lay between the germline ends. The germline V gene encodes CDR1 SGHAT and CDR2 FQNNGV. The CDR3 runs to 13 residues. The chain's CDR3 is CASSASRNTEAFF. The DNA for the CDR3 is TGTGCCAGCAGCGCCAGTAGGAACACTGAAGCTTTCTTT.

This clonotype was recorded at least ten times. The V and J genes are TRBV2 and TRBJ1-1, with TRBD1 identical over 7 bases. The germline V gene has CDR1 SNHLY and CDR2 FYNNEI. The CDR3 totals 14 residues. J lost 4 bases, V lost 11 bases, and 13 bases had no gene match. CDR3 DNA: TGTGCCGCGAAGGAGACAGGGTACGGCACTGAAGCTTTCTTT. Translating it yields CAAKETGYGTEAFF.

The chain's CDR3 is CASSLGAAYYGYTF. DNA for the CDR3: TGTGCCAGCAGCTTAGGCGCAGCCTACTATGGCTACACCTTC. The V and J genes are TRBV7-8 and TRBJ1-2; D is unclear. V lost 1 base to trimming and J lost 3 bases, with 9 bases between them. Per the germline V gene, CDR1 is SGHVS and CDR2 is FQNEAQ. The length of the CDR3 is 14 residues.

This clonotype was recorded many times. V gene TRBV7-9 combines with J gene TRBJ2-7, with 9 bases lining up with TRBD2. Trimming cost V 3 bases and J 5 bases; bases outside gene matches: 5. The CDR3 is 14 residues long. The V gene's germline CDR1 is SEHNR and CDR2 FQNEAQ (reference sequence). CDR3 region: CASSFQREDHEQYF. The CDR3 DNA reads TGTGCCAGCAGCTTCCAGCGGGAGGACCACGAGCAGTACTTC.

To note about this clonotype: A junction boundary mismatches the germline segment, possibly from a read error. V usage is TRBV13 and J usage is TRBJ2-7; D call uncertain. CDR1 PRHDT and CDR2 FYEKMQ come from the germline V gene (reference sequence). The CDR3 loop spans 12 amino acids. The CDR3 region has the DNA TGTGCCATCAGCGAACAGACCTACGAGCAGTACTTC. Protein product: CAISEQTYEQYF. Combining the CDR3 with reference TRBV13 and TRBJ2-7 gives the whole variable domain AAGVIQSPRHLIKEKRETATLKCYPIPRHDTVYWYQQGPGQDPQFLISFYEKMQSDKGSIPDRFSAQQFSDYHSELNMSSLELGDSALYFCAISEQTYEQYFGPGTRLTVT.

This clonotype has a count of ten or more. This chain connects TRBV28 to TRBJ2-5; 9 bases align to TRBD2. Germline V lookup: CDR1 MDHEN, CDR2 SYDVKM. CDR3 length equals 15 residues. V dropped 1 base and J dropped 9; count of bases not matched to a gene: 9. CDR3 loop: CASSLFSAERGAQYF. CDR3 DNA: TGTGCCAGCAGTTTATTCTCGGCGGAGCGGGGGGCCCAGTACTTC.

This clonotype was seen more than once but under ten times. The J gene is TRBJ1-2, the V gene TRBV27, with 7 bases identical to TRBD1. The CDR3 spans 16 residues. Per the germline V gene, CDR1 is MNHEY and CDR2 is SMNVEV (reference sequence). The V segment lost 7 bases and the J segment 8 bases; nucleotides outside the gene matches: 19. The DNA for the CDR3 is TGTGCCAGCAAAATGAAACCGGGGACAGCTTTTTCCGGCTACACCTTC. It yields the protein CASKMKPGTAFSGYTF.

Regarding this clonotype: A read error is possible here, since a much larger clone lies one base away. The conserved final phenylalanine or tryptophan is absent from the CDR3, which likely points to a read error. The CDR3 DNA sequence: TGCGCCAGCAGCCAATCCCAGGGGAGACAGTATGGCTACACCTTG. Amino acids: CASSQSQGRQYGYTL. This rearrangement joins TRBV4-1 to TRBJ1-2, with D maybe TRBD1 (6 bases). V lost 2 bases and J lost 5, with 15 bases in between. The CDR3 totals 15 residues. Germline V gives CDR1 MGHRA, CDR2 YSYEKL.

The table lists this clonotype with many counts. The chain has TRBV12-3 or TRBV12-4 and TRBJ1-5; no reliable D call. The CDR3 extends over 15 amino acids. Trimming pared 6 bases from V and 6 bases from J, leaving 18 bases between. As DNA, the CDR3 is TGTGCCAGCAGGCCGCCTGGGTGGATCGGTCAGCCCCAGCATTTT. Residues: CASRPPGWIGQPQHF.

This clonotype appeared many times. The J gene is TRBJ2-7, the V gene TRBV6-5; 7 bases are shared with TRBD2. The CDR3 totals 16 residues. After removal of 10 bases from V and 2 bases from J, the junction contained 17 bases not matched to a gene. The germline CDR1 and CDR2 sequences are MNHEY and SVGAGI. The CDR3 sequence is CATCRVVLAVPYEQYF. The CDR3 DNA sequence: TGTGCCACCTGCAGGGTGGTCCTAGCGGTTCCCTACGAGCAGTACTTC.

This clonotype occurred many times. This CDR3 is CSARDSVEKETQYF. CDR3 in DNA: TGCAGTGCTAGAGATTCTGTAGAAAAAGAGACCCAGTACTTC. The chain uses TRBV20-1 and TRBJ2-5; unclear D gene. CDR3 length equals 14 residues. Per the germline V gene, CDR1 is DFQATT and CDR2 is SNEGSKA (reference sequence). Trimming pared 0 bases from V and 3 bases from J, leaving 11 bases between.